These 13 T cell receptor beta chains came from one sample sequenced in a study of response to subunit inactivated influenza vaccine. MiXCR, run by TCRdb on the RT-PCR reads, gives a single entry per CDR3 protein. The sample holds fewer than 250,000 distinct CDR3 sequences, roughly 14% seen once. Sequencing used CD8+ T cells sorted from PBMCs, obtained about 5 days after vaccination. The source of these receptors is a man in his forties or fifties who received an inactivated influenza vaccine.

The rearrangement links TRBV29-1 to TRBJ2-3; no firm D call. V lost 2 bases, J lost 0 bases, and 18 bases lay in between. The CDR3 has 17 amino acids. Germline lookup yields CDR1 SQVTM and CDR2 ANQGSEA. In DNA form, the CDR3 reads TGCAGCGTTGAACTTTCCTACGCACCATCTAGCACAGATACGCAGTATTTT. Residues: CSVELSYAPSSTDTQYF.

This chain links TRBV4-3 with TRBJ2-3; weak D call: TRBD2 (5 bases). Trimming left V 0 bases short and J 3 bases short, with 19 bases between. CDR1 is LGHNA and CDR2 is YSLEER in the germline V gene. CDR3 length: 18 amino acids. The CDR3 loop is CASSQDAGMIVGTDTQYF. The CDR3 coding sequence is TGCGCCAGCAGCCAAGATGCCGGGATGATAGTTGGTACAGATACGCAGTATTTT.

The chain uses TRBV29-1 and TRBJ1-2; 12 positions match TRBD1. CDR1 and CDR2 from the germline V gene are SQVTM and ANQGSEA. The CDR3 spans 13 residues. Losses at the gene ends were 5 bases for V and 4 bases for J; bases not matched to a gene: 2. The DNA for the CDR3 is TGCAGCGTTCGGGACAGGGGGCGCTATGGCTACACCTTC. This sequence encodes CSVRDRGRYGYTF.

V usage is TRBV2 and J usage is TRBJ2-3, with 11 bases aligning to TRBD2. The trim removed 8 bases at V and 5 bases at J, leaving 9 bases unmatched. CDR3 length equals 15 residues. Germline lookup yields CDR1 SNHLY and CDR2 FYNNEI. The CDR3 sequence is CASSQTSGAGDTQYF. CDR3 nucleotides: TGTGCCAGCTCTCAGACTAGCGGGGCTGGAGATACGCAGTATTTT.

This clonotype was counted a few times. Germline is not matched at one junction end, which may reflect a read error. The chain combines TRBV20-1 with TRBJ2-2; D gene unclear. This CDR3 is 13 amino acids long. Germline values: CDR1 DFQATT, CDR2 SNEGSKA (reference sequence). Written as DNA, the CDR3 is TGCAGTGCTAGGTCCCCGAAGACCGGGGAGCTGTTTTTT. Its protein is CSARSPKTGELFF.

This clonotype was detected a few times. DNA of the CDR3: TGTGCCAGCAGCCCCCCCGCAGCGGGGGGGTCGGGGACCCAGTACTTC. Amino acid sequence: CASSPPAAGGSGTQYF. This rearrangement joins TRBV5-8 to TRBJ2-5; 10 nucleotides align to TRBD2. Germline V CDR1 and CDR2: SGHTS, YDEGEE. V was pared by 4 bases and J by 7 bases, with 13 bases of the junction left unmatched. The CDR3 runs 16 residues.

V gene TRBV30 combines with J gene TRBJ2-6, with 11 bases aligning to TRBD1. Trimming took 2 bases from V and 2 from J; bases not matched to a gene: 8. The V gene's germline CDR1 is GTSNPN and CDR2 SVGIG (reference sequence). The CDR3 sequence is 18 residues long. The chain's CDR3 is CAWSIAWDRGTGANVLTF. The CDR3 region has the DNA TGTGCCTGGAGTATTGCGTGGGACAGGGGGACTGGGGCCAACGTCCTGACTTTC.

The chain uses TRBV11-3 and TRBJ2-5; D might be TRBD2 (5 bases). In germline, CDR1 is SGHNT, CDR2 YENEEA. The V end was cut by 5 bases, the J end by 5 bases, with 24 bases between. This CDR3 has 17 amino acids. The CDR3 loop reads CASSLGASLLGRETQYF. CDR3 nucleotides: TGTGCCAGCAGCCTAGGCGCCTCCCTACTAGGGCGGGAGACCCAGTACTTC.

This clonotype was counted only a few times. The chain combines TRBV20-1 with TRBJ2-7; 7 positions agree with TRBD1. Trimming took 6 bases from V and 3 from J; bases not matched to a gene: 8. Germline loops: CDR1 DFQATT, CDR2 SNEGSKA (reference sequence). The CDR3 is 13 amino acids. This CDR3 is CSANWDSNYEQYF. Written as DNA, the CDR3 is TGCAGTGCCAATTGGGACAGCAACTACGAGCAGTACTTC.

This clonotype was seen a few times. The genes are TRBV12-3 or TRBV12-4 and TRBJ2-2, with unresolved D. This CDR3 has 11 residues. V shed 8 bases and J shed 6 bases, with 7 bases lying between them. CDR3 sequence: CASWGAGELFF. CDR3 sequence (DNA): TGTGCCAGCTGGGGTGCCGGGGAGCTGTTTTTT.

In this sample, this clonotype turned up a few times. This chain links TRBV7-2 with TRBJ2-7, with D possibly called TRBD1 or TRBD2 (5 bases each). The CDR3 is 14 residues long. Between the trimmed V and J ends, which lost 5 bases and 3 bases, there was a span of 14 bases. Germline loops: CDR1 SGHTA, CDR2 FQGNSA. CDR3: CASSSTGTSYEQYF. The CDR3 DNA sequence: TGTGCCAGCAGCAGTACCGGGACCAGCTACGAGCAGTACTTC.

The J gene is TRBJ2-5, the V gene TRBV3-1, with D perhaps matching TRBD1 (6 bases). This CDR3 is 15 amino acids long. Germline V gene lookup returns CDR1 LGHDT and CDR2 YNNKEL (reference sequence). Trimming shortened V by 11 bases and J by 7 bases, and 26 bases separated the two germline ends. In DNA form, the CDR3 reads TGTGCCTGCTCCCAAGATCCAGCTTCAGGGGTGACCCAGTACTTC. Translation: CACSQDPASGVTQYF.

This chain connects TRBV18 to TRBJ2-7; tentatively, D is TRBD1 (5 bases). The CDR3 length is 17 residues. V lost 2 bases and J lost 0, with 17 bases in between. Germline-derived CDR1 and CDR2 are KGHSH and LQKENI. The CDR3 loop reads CASSPTQGRYYSYEQYF. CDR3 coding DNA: TGTGCCAGCTCACCAACTCAGGGCCGCTATTACTCCTACGAGCAGTACTTC.